The text below deals with one TCR beta chain. In the original analysis: Nucleated cell number was recorded as an estimate derived from reference gene primer amplification. Measured with immunoSEQ multiplex PCR; TCRdb has only the in-frame clones, and not every one. The D gene and trimming were derived from the DNA, and the V and J assignments and clone size from that table. The data hold roughly 63,000 clones, with around 85% observed a single time. The CDR3 contains 16 residues. Germline values: CDR1 SEHNR, CDR2 FQNEAQ (reference sequence). J lost 5 bases, V lost 4 bases, and 10 bases had no gene match. These data belong to a study of blood T cell repertoires in COVID-19. Whole-study context: The origin of the acute and convalescent COVID-19 samples was the United States, Italy and Spain. PBMCs, B-cell-depleted T cells, or T cells provided the cDNA or gDNA that made up the material.

The V call is TRBV7-9, the J call TRBJ1-1; 10 bases line up with TRBD1. The origin of this receptor is a human donor in a cohort sampled during active COVID-19. The sequenced material came from peripheral blood. The chain's CDR3 is CASSSPYQDRGTEAFF. The CDR3 nucleotides read TGTGCCAGCAGCTCGCCCTACCAGGACAGGGGGACTGAAGCTTTCTTT.